What follows is one T cell receptor (beta chain) and its context. Its target is unknown. This record comes from a study of beta chain features in type 1 diabetes. Study-level information: Sorted cells, some 110 million in number, were examined across all samples. General study points: Equally in patients and controls, PCR might preferentially amplify shorter templates.

Cells sorted by CD45RO/CCR7/CD25/CD127/CD95/CD27 comprised CD4+ naive, central memory, regulatory and stem cell-like memory cells. Purities over 95% were achieved in all sorted populations. cDNA synthesis used the whole RNA isolate, giving expressed TCRB sequences. Measured with immunoSEQ multiplex PCR; TCRdb has only the in-frame clones, and not every one. Seen here are 200,000 to 250,000 clones, around 9.9% observed once, and the top ten hold about 1.2%. Material for sequencing was central memory CD4+ T cells from blood. This sequence originates from a man aged 18 to 29 in good health.

In nucleotides, the CDR3 is TGTGCCAGCAGCCAAGAGGGACTAGCGGGAGGTGTGGAGACCCAGTACTTC. Translating it yields CASSQEGLAGGVETQYF. The chain links TRBV4-2 to TRBJ2-5, with 15 nucleotides matching TRBD2. Germline values: CDR1 LGHNA, CDR2 YNFKEQ. Trimming took 0 bases from V and 5 from J; bases not matched to a gene: 4. The CDR3 is 17 amino acids.